Shown below are 14 T cell receptor beta chains from a single sample sequenced in a study of neurological immune-mediated disorders. Each CDR3 protein is one row after TCRdb ran MiXCR on the 5' RACE reads. Among more than 60,000 distinct CDR3 sequences listed, roughly 3.5% were seen once. Sequences were obtained from PBMCs. The receptors were sampled from a woman aged 45-60 years with multiple sclerosis.

In this sample, this clonotype turned up many times. This rearrangement joins TRBV7-9 to TRBJ1-2; 8 bases match TRBD1. This CDR3 is 14 amino acids long. CDR1 SEHNR and CDR2 FQNEAQ come from the germline V gene (reference sequence). Germline trimming cut 5 bases from V and 8 bases from J; bases unmatched to any gene: 10. The CDR3 sequence is CASSSSQGVYGYTF. CDR3 in DNA: TGTGCCAGCAGCAGCTCACAGGGGGTGTACGGCTACACCTTC.

This clonotype was seen many times. The chain combines TRBV16 with TRBJ2-3; 15 nucleotides align to TRBD2. Germline V lookup: CDR1 KGHSY, CDR2 FQNENV. Trimming removed 5 bases from V and 14 bases from J; junction bases left unmatched: 8. The CDR3 has 14 amino acids. The CDR3 DNA reads as TGTGCCAGCAGCGCAGGGACTAGCGGGAGGAGTCCGTATTTT. Amino acid sequence: CASSAGTSGRSPYF. Variable domain in full (rest from reference TRBV16 and TRBJ2-3): GEEVAQTPKHLVRGEGQKAKLYCAPIKGHSYVFWYQQVLKNEFKFLISFQNENVFDETGMPKERFSAKCLPNSPCSLEIQATKLEDSAVYFCASSAGTSGRSPYFGPGTRLTVL.

This clonotype showed up many times. The rearrangement links TRBV7-8 to TRBJ1-2; D is unresolved. V was trimmed by 5 bases and J by 0 bases, leaving 16 bases between them. Germline CDR1 reads SGHVS; CDR2 reads FQNEAQ. CDR3 length equals 16 residues. The CDR3 nucleotides read TGTGCCAGCAGCCCTGAGGGTCGGGGAGCTAACTATGGCTACACCTTC. The encoded protein is CASSPEGRGANYGYTF.

This clonotype was observed a few times. The junction and the germline gene differ at one end; a read error may be behind it. This sequence joins TRBV7-9 and TRBJ1-5; D is uncertain. CDR1 is SEHNR, CDR2 FQNEAQ, per germline (reference sequence). The CDR3 sequence is 13 residues long. In DNA form, the CDR3 reads TGTGCCAGCAGCTTAGAGGGAAATCAGCCCCAGAATTTT. Protein: CASSLEGNQPQNF.

This clonotype was counted a few times. The chain uses TRBV5-5 and TRBJ1-1, with 7 nucleotides matching TRBD1. With V trimmed by 2 bases and J by 1 base, 5 bases remained unmatched. Germline CDR1 reads SGHKS; CDR2 reads YYEKEE (reference sequence). This CDR3 spans 15 amino acids. CDR3 sequence (DNA): TGTGCCAGCAGCTTACAGGGGATAGGGAACACTGAAGCTTTCTTT. Translation gives CASSLQGIGNTEAFF.

In this sample, this clonotype turned up many times. In nucleotides, the CDR3 is TGTGCCACCAGTGATTTGGGTGAGACCCAGTACTTC. This translates into CATSDLGETQYF. The V and J genes are TRBV24-1 and TRBJ2-5, with no clear D. V was cut by 0 bases and J by 5 bases, with 3 bases left in between. The CDR3 sequence is 12 residues long. Germline CDR1 reads KGHDR; CDR2 reads SFDVKD.

This clonotype was counted ten times or more. The rearrangement uses TRBV4-3 and TRBJ2-1; the match to TRBD1 covers 7 bases. The germline V gene encodes CDR1 LGHNA and CDR2 YSLEER. The CDR3 is 13 residues long. Germline trimming cut 4 bases from V and 9 bases from J; bases unmatched to any gene: 6. CDR3 sequence reads: CASSRQGNSEQFF. In DNA, the CDR3 is TGCGCCAGCAGCCGACAGGGAAACAGTGAGCAGTTCTTC.

The sample holds many counts of this clonotype. The CDR3 spells CASSSGQGLGYGYTF. DNA for the CDR3: TGCGCCAGCAGCTCCGGACAGGGTCTGGGCTATGGCTACACCTTC. The J gene is TRBJ1-2, the V gene TRBV5-1; 8 bases fit TRBD1. The V and J ends lost 3 bases and 4 bases, in that order; junction bases with no gene match: 8. The CDR3 covers 15 residues. Germline values: CDR1 SGHRS, CDR2 YFSETQ.

This clonotype came up many times. The genes are TRBV5-1 and TRBJ2-3; 9 bases map to TRBD2. The germline V gene has CDR1 SGHRS and CDR2 YFSETQ. CDR3 length equals 14 residues. V lost 3 bases to trimming and J lost 3 bases; unmatched junction nucleotides: 2. CDR3 nucleotides: TGCGCCAGCAGCTATAGCGGGAGAACAGATACGCAGTATTTT. It is translated as CASSYSGRTDTQYF.

The chain joins TRBV4-2 to TRBJ2-7, with D unresolved. Trimming stripped 0 bases from V and 4 bases from J, with 10 bases between. The CDR3 totals 14 residues. CDR1 LGHNA and CDR2 YNFKEQ come from the germline V gene. The DNA of the CDR3 is TGTGCCAGCAGCCAAGATGTCATCGGATACGAGCAGTACTTC. Protein: CASSQDVIGYEQYF.

This clonotype has a count of ten or more. This sequence joins TRBV5-1 and TRBJ1-1; TRBD1 is a possible D gene (5 bases). Trimming removed 0 bases at V and 3 bases at J, with 9 bases between. This CDR3 comprises 14 residues. Germline loops: CDR1 SGHRS, CDR2 YFSETQ. The CDR3 loop is CASSLALRDTEAFF. The CDR3 region has the DNA TGCGCCAGCAGCTTGGCCCTCAGGGACACTGAAGCTTTCTTT.

This clonotype was detected many times. The chain combines TRBV5-1 with TRBJ2-7; the D is unclear. The CDR3 extends over 13 amino acids. The ends were cut back, 0 bases at V and 3 bases at J, with 7 bases in the middle. CDR1 and CDR2 (germline): SGHRS, YFSETQ. Here the CDR3 DNA reads TGCGCCAGCAGCTTGGCGGGTAACTACGAGCAGTACTTC. Its translation is CASSLAGNYEQYF. The full variable domain, in which reference TRBV5-1 and TRBJ2-7 provide the parts outside the CDR3, is KAGVTQTPRYLIKTRGQQVTLSCSPISGHRSVSWYQQTPGQGLQFLFEYFSETQRNKGNFPGRFSGRQFSNSRSEMNVSTLELGDSALYLCASSLAGNYEQYFGPGTRLTVT.

This clonotype was seen many times. The rearrangement uses TRBV12-3 or TRBV12-4 and TRBJ2-1; 10 positions agree with TRBD2. This CDR3 has 16 residues. V lost 6 bases and J lost 4; bases outside the gene matches: 9. The CDR3, as DNA: TGTGCCAGCAGCTCCACACTAGCGGGGTTATACAATGAGCAGTTCTTC. Its translation: CASSSTLAGLYNEQFF.

This clonotype was counted many times. CDR3 DNA sequence: TGTGCCACCAGCAGAGGAACAGCAGGGCCTCAAGAGACCCAGTACTTC. It yields the protein CATSRGTAGPQETQYF. The chain employs TRBV15 and TRBJ2-5, with D maybe TRBD1 (5 bases). V lost 1 base and J lost 2, with 14 bases in between. There are 16 residues in the CDR3. Per the germline V gene, CDR1 is LNHNV and CDR2 is YYDKDF (reference sequence).